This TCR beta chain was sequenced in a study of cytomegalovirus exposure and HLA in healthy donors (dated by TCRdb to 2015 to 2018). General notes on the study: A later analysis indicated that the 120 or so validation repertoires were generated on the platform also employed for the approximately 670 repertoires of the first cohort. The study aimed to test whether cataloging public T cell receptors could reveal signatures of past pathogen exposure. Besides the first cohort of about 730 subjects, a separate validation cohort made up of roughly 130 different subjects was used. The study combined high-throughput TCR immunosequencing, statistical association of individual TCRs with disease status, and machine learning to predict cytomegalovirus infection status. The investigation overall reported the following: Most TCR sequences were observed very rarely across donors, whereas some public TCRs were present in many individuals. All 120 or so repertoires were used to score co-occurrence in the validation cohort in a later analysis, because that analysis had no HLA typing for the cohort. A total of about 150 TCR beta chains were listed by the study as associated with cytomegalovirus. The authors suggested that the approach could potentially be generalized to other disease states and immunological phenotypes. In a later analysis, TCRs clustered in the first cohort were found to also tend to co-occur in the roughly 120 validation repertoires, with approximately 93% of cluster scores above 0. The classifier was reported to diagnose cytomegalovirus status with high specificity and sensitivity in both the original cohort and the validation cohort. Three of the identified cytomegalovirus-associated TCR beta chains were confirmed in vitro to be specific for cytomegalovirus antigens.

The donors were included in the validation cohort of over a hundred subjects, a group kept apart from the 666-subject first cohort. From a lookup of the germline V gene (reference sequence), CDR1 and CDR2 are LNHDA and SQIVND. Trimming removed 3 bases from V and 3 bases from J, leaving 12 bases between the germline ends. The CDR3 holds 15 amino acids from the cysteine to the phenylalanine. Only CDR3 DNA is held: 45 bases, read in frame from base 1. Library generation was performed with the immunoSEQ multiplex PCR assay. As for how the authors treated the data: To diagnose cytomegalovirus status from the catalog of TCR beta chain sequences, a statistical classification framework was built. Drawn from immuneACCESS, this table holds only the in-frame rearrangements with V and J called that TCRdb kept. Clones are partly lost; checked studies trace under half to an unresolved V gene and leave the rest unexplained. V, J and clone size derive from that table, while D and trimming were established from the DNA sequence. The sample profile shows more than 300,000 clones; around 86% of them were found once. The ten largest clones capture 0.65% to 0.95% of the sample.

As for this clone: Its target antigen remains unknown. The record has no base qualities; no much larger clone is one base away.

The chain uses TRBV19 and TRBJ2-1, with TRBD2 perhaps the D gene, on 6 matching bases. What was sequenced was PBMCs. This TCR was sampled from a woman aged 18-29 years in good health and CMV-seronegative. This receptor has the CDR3 CASSISQGLYNEQFF. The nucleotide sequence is TGTGCCAGTAGTATTAGTCAGGGACTCTACAATGAGCAGTTCTTC.